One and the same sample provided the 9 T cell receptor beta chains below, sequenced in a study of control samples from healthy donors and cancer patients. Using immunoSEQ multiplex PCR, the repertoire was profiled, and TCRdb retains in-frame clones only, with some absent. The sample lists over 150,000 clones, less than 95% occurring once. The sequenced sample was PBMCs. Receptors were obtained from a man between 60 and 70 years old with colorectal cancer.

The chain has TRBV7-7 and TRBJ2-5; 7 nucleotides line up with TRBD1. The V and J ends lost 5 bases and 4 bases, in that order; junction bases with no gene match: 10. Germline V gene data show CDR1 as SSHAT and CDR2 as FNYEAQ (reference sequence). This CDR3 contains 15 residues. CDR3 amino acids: CASSPARGQGETQYF. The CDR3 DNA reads TGTGCCAGCAGCCCTGCTAGGGGGCAGGGAGAGACCCAGTACTTC.

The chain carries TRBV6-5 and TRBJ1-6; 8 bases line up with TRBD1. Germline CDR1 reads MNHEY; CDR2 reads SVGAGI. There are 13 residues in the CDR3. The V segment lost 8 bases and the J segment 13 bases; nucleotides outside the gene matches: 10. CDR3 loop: CASSPGQVDPLHF. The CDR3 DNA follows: TGTGCCAGCTCCCCGGGACAGGTTGATCCCCTCCACTTT.

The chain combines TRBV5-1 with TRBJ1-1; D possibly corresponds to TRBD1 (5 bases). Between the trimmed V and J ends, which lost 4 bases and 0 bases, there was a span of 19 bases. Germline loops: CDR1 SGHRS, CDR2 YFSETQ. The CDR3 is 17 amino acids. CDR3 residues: CASSARDPFGVNTEAFF. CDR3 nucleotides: TGCGCCAGCAGCGCGCGGGACCCGTTTGGAGTGAACACTGAAGCTTTCTTT.

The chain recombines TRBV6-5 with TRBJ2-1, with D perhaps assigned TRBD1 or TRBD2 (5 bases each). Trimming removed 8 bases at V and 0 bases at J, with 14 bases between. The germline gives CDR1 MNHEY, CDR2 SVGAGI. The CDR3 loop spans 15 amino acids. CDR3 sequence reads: CASRSPGRSYNEQFF. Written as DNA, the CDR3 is TGTGCCAGCCGTTCCCCGGGACGCTCCTACAATGAGCAGTTCTTC.

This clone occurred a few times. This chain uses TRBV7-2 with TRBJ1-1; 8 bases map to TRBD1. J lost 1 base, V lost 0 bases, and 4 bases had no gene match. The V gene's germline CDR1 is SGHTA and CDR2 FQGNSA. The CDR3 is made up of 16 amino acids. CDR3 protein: CASSLASGGPNTEAFF. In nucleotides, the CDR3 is TGTGCCAGCAGCTTAGCGTCAGGGGGCCCGAACACTGAAGCTTTCTTT.

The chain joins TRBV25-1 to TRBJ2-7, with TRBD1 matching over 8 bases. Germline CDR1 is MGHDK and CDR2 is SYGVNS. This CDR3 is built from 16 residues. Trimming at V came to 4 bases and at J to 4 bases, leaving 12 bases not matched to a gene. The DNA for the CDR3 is TGTGCCAGCAGTGGGACAGGGACCATGAGTCGGTACGAGCAGTACTTC. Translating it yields CASSGTGTMSRYEQYF.

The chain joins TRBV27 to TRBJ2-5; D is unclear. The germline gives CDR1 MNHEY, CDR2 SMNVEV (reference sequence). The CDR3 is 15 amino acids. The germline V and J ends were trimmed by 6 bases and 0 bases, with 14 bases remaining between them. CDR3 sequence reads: CASSDAWTNQETQYF. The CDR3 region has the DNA TGTGCCAGCAGCGACGCTTGGACCAACCAAGAGACCCAGTACTTC.

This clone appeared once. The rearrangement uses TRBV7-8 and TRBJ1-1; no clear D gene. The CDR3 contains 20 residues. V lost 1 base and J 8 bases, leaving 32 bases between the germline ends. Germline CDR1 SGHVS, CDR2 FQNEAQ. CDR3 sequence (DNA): TGTGCCAGCAGCTTAGTCTGGACTTTTTTGACTACACGGGAAACCAACGAAGCTTTCTTT. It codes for CASSLVWTFLTTRETNEAFF.

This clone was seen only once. CDR3 sequence reads: CASSGGVTQYF. The DNA for the CDR3 is TGTGCCAGTTCAGGAGGGGTGACCCAGTACTTC. This rearrangement joins TRBV19 to TRBJ2-5; D possibly corresponds to TRBD2 (6 bases). Trimming took 8 bases from V and 7 from J, leaving 11 bases between them. This CDR3 comprises 11 residues. The germline CDR1 and CDR2 sequences are LNHDA and SQIVND (reference sequence).